The 5 T cell receptor beta chains in this list originate from one sample, sequenced in a study of blood T cells in healthy people across ages. Using a J-beta primer mix together with a sample-barcoded 5' primer, a second PCR was run for about 6 to 12 cycles. MiXCR, run by TCRdb on the 5' RACE reads, gives a single entry per CDR3 protein. The sample lists 1.5 million to 1.9 million distinct CDR3 sequences; approximately 43% were seen once. Sequencing input: blood. The receptors stem from a young woman in good health.

The chain employs TRBV27 and TRBJ2-1; D not certain. Germline V CDR1 and CDR2: MNHEY, SMNVEV (reference sequence). The CDR3 covers 15 residues. V dropped 3 bases and J dropped 5 bases, with 14 bases sitting between them. CDR3 residues: CASSFAADGNNEQFF. The CDR3 nucleotides are TGTGCCAGCAGTTTTGCTGCTGATGGGAACAATGAGCAGTTCTTC.

This chain connects TRBV5-6 to TRBJ1-4, with D perhaps TRBD1 (6 bases). The CDR3 loop spans 15 amino acids. V was trimmed by 0 bases and J by 6 bases, leaving 12 bases between them. Germline CDR1 reads SGHDT; CDR2 reads YYEEEE. CDR3 in DNA: TGTGCCAGCAGCTTGGTTGGGGGCGTAGATGAAAAACTGTTTTTT. Protein product: CASSLVGGVDEKLFF.

With respect to this clonotype: At one boundary the junction diverges from the germline segment, which might be a read error. The chain carries TRBV12-3 or TRBV12-4 and TRBJ2-3; a weak D match, TRBD1 (6 bases). There are 17 residues in the CDR3. The CDR3 coding sequence is TGTGCCAGCAGTCCCGGGACACATTCCGAACGCACAGATGCGCAGTATTTT. It encodes CASSPGTHSERTDAQYF.

This clonotype was counted a few times. The chain is built from TRBV29-1 and TRBJ1-1; tentative D call: TRBD1 (5 bases). Germline V lookup: CDR1 SQVTM, CDR2 ANQGSEA. Trimming took off 3 bases at V and 7 bases at J, with 9 bases between the two ends. The CDR3 is made up of 11 amino acids. The CDR3 DNA sequence: TGCAGCGTTGATTTAGGGGTTGAAGCTTTCTTT. Its translation: CSVDLGVEAFF.

The chain uses TRBV9 and TRBJ2-1, with D possibly matching TRBD1 (5 bases). Trimming left V 4 bases short and J 5 bases short, with 16 bases between. Germline V gene data show CDR1 as SGDLS and CDR2 as YYNGEE. CDR3 length equals 15 residues. The chain's CDR3 is CASSPAGAFDNEQFF. The CDR3 DNA reads TGTGCCAGCAGCCCCGCTGGGGCATTTGACAATGAGCAGTTCTTC.